These 17 T cell receptor beta chains were sequenced from one sample in a study of beta chain features in type 1 diabetes. Whole-study findings and limits: Type 1 diabetes patients showed a moderate but significant shortening of TCRB CDR3s in all four CD4+ subsets.

No antigen has been identified for these receptors. Sequencing targeted expressed TCRB transcripts, as all isolated RNA had been reverse transcribed. Clones were read by immunoSEQ multiplex PCR, and TCRdb kept only the in-frame ones, dropping some. In the table there are a few hundred thousand clones, roughly 25% of which are singletons. What was sequenced was naive CD4+ T cells from blood. The receptors come from a woman in her twenties or thirties with type 1 diabetes.

The genes are TRBV10-3 and TRBJ2-3; 12 positions match TRBD2. The CDR3 totals 16 residues. CDR1 and CDR2 from the germline V gene are ENHRY and SYGVKD. The junction had 3 bases not matched to a gene; V was cut back by 5 bases and J by 0 bases. CDR3 coding DNA: TGTGCCATCAGTCCCGGACTAGCGGGGAGCACAGATACGCAGTATTTT. Its protein is CAISPGLAGSTDTQYF.

The chain carries TRBV5-1 and TRBJ2-1, with D possibly matching TRBD2 (5 bases). The V end lost 0 bases, the J end lost 0 bases, and 7 bases lay between the germline ends. Looked up from germline, CDR1 is SGHRS and CDR2 is YFSETQ. The CDR3 loop spans 15 amino acids. In DNA, the CDR3 is TGCGCCAGCAGCTTGGATGCGGGCTCCTACAATGAGCAGTTCTTC. Its protein product is CASSLDAGSYNEQFF.

The chain is built from TRBV30 and TRBJ2-1, with a possible D match to TRBD1 (6 bases). The length of the CDR3 is 17 residues. V lost 2 bases and J 0 bases, leaving 17 bases between the germline ends. CDR1 is GTSNPN, CDR2 SVGIG, per germline (reference sequence). CDR3 residues: CAWSPYGTISSYNEQFF. In DNA form, the CDR3 reads TGTGCCTGGAGTCCCTACGGGACAATCAGCTCCTACAATGAGCAGTTCTTC. Filled out from reference TRBV30 and TRBJ2-1, the complete variable domain reads SQTIHQWPATLVQPVGSPLSLECTVEGTSNPNLYWYRQAAGRGLQLLFYSVGIGQISSEVPQNLSASRPQDRQFILSSKKLLLSDSGFYLCAWSPYGTISSYNEQFFGPGTRLTVL.

The chain carries TRBV5-4 and TRBJ2-5; 10 nucleotides line up with TRBD2. Germline-derived CDR1 and CDR2 are SGHNT and YYREEE (reference sequence). The CDR3 sequence is 15 residues long. J gave up 4 bases and V 5 bases, and 8 bases lay outside the gene matches. CDR3 in DNA: TGTGCCAGCAGGTCTAGCGGGAGTAGGCCAGAGACCCAGTACTTC. This sequence encodes CASRSSGSRPETQYF.

In its sample, this clone was seen a few times. V is TRBV29-1 and J is TRBJ1-2; 7 bases fit TRBD1. From germline, CDR1 is SQVTM and CDR2 ANQGSEA. This CDR3 spans 14 amino acids. The V and J ends lost 4 bases and 4 bases, in that order; junction bases with no gene match: 9. CDR3 sequence reads: CSVVEAGGGYGYTF. CDR3 sequence (DNA): TGCAGCGTTGTAGAGGCAGGGGGAGGCTATGGCTACACCTTC. The variable domain in full, with the rest retrieved from reference TRBV29-1 and TRBJ1-2, is SAVISQKPSRDICQRGTSLTIQCQVDSQVTMMFWYRQQPGQSLTLIATANQGSEATYESGFVIDKFPISRPNLTFSTLTVSNMSPEDSSIYLCSVVEAGGGYGYTFGSGTRLTVV.

This clone has a handful of counts. V gene TRBV7-9 combines with J gene TRBJ1-1; 8 nucleotides line up with TRBD1. This CDR3 has 15 residues. V lost 4 bases and J lost 5; bases outside the gene matches: 9. Per the germline V gene, CDR1 is SEHNR and CDR2 is FQNEAQ (reference sequence). The CDR3 here is CASSSFGQGGTEAFF. CDR3 nucleotides: TGTGCCAGCAGCTCATTCGGACAGGGCGGAACTGAAGCTTTCTTT.

The chain is built from TRBV19 and TRBJ1-5; D is unclear. This CDR3 is 14 amino acids long. The V and J ends lost 3 bases and 6 bases respectively, with 12 bases between them. Germline assignment: CDR1 LNHDA and CDR2 SQIVND (reference sequence). The CDR3 DNA reads as TGTGCCAGTAGTATGAGCGGGGTAAGTCAGCCCCAGCATTTT. Its protein product is CASSMSGVSQPQHF.

The V and J genes are TRBV2 and TRBJ2-7, with 7 bases matching TRBD2. The CDR3 sequence is 14 residues long. Trimming removed 4 bases from V and 4 bases from J; junction bases left unmatched: 7. Germline V gives CDR1 SNHLY, CDR2 FYNNEI. CDR3 in amino acids: CASSGVASGYEQYF. The DNA for the CDR3 is TGTGCCAGCAGTGGGGTGGCTAGCGGATACGAGCAGTACTTC.

The chain links TRBV5-1 to TRBJ2-2; possible D gene TRBD2, 5 bases. The CDR3 extends over 14 amino acids. The germline V gene encodes CDR1 SGHRS and CDR2 YFSETQ. Trimming cost V 2 bases and J 5 bases, with 10 bases left between them. The CDR3 here is CASSFSRGTGELFF. Written as DNA, the CDR3 is TGCGCCAGCAGCTTCAGTCGCGGGACCGGGGAGCTGTTTTTT.

The table lists this clone with a few counts. The rearrangement links TRBV5-1 to TRBJ1-2, with TRBD1 as a possible D gene (5 bases). Germline assignment: CDR1 SGHRS and CDR2 YFSETQ. The CDR3 contains 12 residues. Trimming pared 0 bases from V and 7 bases from J, leaving 7 bases between. The CDR3 spells CASSLDRTGYTF. As DNA, the CDR3 is TGCGCCAGCAGCTTGGACAGGACTGGCTACACCTTC.

Details on this clone: The junction differs from germline at one of its ends, possibly a read error. The genes are TRBV30 and TRBJ2-6; D gene unclear. The germline V gene has CDR1 GTSNPN and CDR2 SVGIG (reference sequence). The CDR3 contains 12 residues. The CDR3, as DNA: TGTGCCTGGAGTGTACTTGATTCCCCCCAAGCTTTC. This sequence encodes CAWSVLDSPQAF. Looking up the rest from reference TRBV30 and TRBJ2-6 gives the full variable domain: SQTIHQWPATLVQPVGSPLSLECTVEGTSNPNLYWYRQAAGRGLQLLFYSVGIGQISSEVPQNLSASRPQDRQFILSSKKLLLSDSGFYLCAWSVLDSPQAFGAGSRLTVL.

This clone came up a few times. This chain connects TRBV7-3 to TRBJ2-6; unclear D gene. This CDR3 is built from 16 residues. V was pared by 5 bases and J by 0 bases, with 11 bases between. CDR1 is SGHTA and CDR2 is FQGTGA in the germline V gene. In DNA form, the CDR3 reads TGTGCCAGCAGCACGGGTGTCTCCTCTGGGGCCAACGTCCTGACTTTC. Protein sequence: CASSTGVSSGANVLTF.

This clone was detected only a few times. This chain connects TRBV29-1 to TRBJ2-2, with 10 bases identical to TRBD2. This CDR3 region has 14 residues. Germline V gene sequence: CDR1 SQVTM, CDR2 ANQGSEA. The junction had 6 bases not matched to a gene; V was cut back by 7 bases and J by 4 bases. In nucleotides, the CDR3 is TGCAGCGCGGCTAGCGGGAGTGTCACCGGGGAGCTGTTTTTT. Its protein is CSAASGSVTGELFF.

This chain connects TRBV5-1 to TRBJ2-3; 10 bases line up with TRBD2. CDR1 and CDR2 (germline): SGHRS, YFSETQ. The CDR3 totals 17 residues. After removal of 3 bases from V and 11 bases from J, the junction contained 18 bases not matched to a gene. Here the CDR3 DNA reads TGCGCCAGCAGCTCTGAAGGTCTAGCGGGAGCTCCGGGGCAGCAGTATTTT. Protein sequence: CASSSEGLAGAPGQQYF.

This clone turned up a few times. The rearrangement links TRBV30 to TRBJ1-2; D is possibly TRBD1 (5 bases). The CDR3 covers 14 residues. In germline, CDR1 is GTSNPN, CDR2 SVGIG (reference sequence). The germline V and J ends were trimmed by 3 bases and 7 bases, with 18 bases remaining between them. The CDR3 DNA sequence: TGTGCCTGGAGCGGGTTAAGGGGTCTAGTTGGCTACACCTTC. The encoded protein is CAWSGLRGLVGYTF.

This clone has more than one count but fewer than ten. The chain links TRBV10-3 to TRBJ2-7; D gene ambiguous. Germline assignment: CDR1 ENHRY and CDR2 SYGVKD. The V end lost 0 bases, the J end lost 3 bases, and 9 bases lay between the germline ends. The CDR3 is 14 residues long. CDR3 region: CAISESANSYEQYF. The CDR3 nucleotides read TGTGCCATCAGTGAGTCGGCCAACAGCTACGAGCAGTACTTC.

There are a few counts of this clone. V gene TRBV10-3 combines with J gene TRBJ2-1, with 10 positions matching TRBD1. The V gene's germline CDR1 is ENHRY and CDR2 SYGVKD. The CDR3 length is 15 residues. V shed 7 bases, J shed 1 base, and the junction held 4 bases outside the gene matches. The CDR3 coding sequence is TGTGCCATCAAACTGGGACAGGGGTCCTACAATGAGCAGTTCTTC. Translating gives CAIKLGQGSYNEQFF.